This entry describes one T cell receptor beta chain. The antigen remains undetermined. The record originates from a study of OX40 agonist ivuxolimab in advanced cancers. Study at large: Partial responses, seen in three patients, involved one hepatocellular carcinoma and two cutaneous melanomas.

Overall study results and limits: CD4+ T cells averaged fewer expanded clones than CD8+ T cells. Antigen specificity of clonally expanded peripheral T cells was not established. Partial responders receiving 0.1-3.0 mg/kg showed among the lowest clonal expansion.

Repertoires were generated with immunoSEQ multiplex PCR, while TCRdb's copy carries only in-frame clones and drops some. Among 85,000 to 100,000 clones, around 87% were seen once, and the ten largest hold about 4%. Specimen: CD4+ or CD8+ T cells sorted from blood, collected in a trial of the OX40 agonist ivuxolimab. This receptor was obtained from an adult with an advanced solid tumor such as melanoma, head and neck, liver or kidney cancer.

This CDR3 is CSGLAGGGETQYF. CDR3 coding DNA: TGCAGCGGGCTAGCGGGAGGCGGCGAGACCCAGTACTTC. The J gene is TRBJ2-5, the V gene TRBV29-1; 11 nucleotides match TRBD2. Germline CDR1 is SQVTM and CDR2 is ANQGSEA. J was trimmed by 5 bases and V by 7 bases; bases with no gene match: 6. The CDR3 loop spans 13 amino acids.